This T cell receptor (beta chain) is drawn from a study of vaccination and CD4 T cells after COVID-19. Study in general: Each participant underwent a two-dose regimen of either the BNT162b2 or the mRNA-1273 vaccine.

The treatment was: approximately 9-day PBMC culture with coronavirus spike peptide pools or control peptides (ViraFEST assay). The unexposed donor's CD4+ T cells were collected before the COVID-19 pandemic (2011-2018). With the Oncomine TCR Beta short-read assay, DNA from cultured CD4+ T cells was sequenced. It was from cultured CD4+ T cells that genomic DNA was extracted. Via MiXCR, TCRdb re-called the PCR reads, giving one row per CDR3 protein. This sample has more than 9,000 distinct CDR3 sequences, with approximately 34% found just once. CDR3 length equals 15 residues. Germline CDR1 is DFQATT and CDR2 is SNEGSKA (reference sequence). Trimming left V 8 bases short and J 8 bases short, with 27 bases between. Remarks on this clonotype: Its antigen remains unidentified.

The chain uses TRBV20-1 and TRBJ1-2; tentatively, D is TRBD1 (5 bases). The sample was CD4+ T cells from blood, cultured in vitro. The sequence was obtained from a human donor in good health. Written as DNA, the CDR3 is TGCAGTCGCACCTCCGGGACGGGACTCGAGGGCGGCTACACCTTC. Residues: CSRTSGTGLEGGYTF.